The sample holds one count of the clone carrying this T cell receptor beta chain. No antigen is known for it. The data are from a study of T cells in Graves' hyperthyroidism and ophthalmopathy. General observations from the study: Blood samples included most of the expanded thyroid clonotypes exceeding 0.001.

Template material for amplifying TCR beta CDR3 regions consisted of RNA transcripts. The HTBI primer set was used in a first-round RT-PCR of the TCR CDR3. TCRdb redid the calling of the multiplex PCR reads with MiXCR, one entry per CDR3 protein. Counted here are over 150,000 distinct CDR3 sequences, about a sixth occurring once; the ten biggest clones make up roughly 55%. This CDR3 has 14 residues. V lost 5 bases and J 5 bases, leaving 11 bases between the germline ends. The germline V gene has CDR1 SGHRS and CDR2 YFSETQ. The clonotype was recovered from a woman aged 45-59 years with Graves' hyperthyroidism. Specimen: blood. The chain uses TRBV5-1 and TRBJ1-6, with D tentatively TRBD1 (6 bases). This CDR3 is CASSATGHNSPLHF. DNA for the CDR3: TGCGCCAGCAGTGCGACAGGACATAATTCACCCCTCCACTTT.